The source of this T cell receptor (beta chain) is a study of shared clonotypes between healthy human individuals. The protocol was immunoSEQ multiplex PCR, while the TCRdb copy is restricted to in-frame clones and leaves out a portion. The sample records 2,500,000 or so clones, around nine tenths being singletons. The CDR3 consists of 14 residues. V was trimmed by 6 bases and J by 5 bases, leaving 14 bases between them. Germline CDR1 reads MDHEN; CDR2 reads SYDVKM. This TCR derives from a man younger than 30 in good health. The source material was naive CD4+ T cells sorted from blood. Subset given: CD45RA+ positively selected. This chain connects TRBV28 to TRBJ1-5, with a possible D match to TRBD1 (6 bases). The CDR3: CASSKGGEYQPQHF. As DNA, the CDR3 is TGTGCCAGCAGCAAGGGGGGCGAGTATCAGCCCCAGCATTTT. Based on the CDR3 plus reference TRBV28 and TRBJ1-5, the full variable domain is DVKVTQSSRYLVKRTGEKVFLECVQDMDHENMFWYRQDPGLGLRLIYFSYDVKMKEKGDIPEGYSVSREKKERFSLILESASTNQTSMYLCASSKGGEYQPQHFGDGTRLSIL.